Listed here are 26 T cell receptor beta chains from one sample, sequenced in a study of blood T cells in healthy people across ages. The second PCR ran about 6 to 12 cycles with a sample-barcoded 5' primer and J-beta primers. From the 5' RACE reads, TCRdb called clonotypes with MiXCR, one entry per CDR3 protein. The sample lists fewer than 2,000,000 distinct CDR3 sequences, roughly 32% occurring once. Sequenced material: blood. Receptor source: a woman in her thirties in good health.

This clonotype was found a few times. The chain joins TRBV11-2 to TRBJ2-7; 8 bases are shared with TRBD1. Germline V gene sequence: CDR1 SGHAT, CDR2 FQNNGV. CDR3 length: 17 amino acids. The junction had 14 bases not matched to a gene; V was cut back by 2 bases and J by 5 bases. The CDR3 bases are TGTGCCAGCAGCTTATCTCAAGGGCAGGGGGCTGTCGACGAGCAGTACTTC. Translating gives CASSLSQGQGAVDEQYF.

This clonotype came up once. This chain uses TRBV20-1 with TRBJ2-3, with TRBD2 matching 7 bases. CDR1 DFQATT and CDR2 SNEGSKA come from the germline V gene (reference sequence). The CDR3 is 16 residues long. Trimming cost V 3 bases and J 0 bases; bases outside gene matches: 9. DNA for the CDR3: TGCAGTGCTAGCTTACTAGCGACGCTTAGCACAGATACGCAGTATTTT. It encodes CSASLLATLSTDTQYF.

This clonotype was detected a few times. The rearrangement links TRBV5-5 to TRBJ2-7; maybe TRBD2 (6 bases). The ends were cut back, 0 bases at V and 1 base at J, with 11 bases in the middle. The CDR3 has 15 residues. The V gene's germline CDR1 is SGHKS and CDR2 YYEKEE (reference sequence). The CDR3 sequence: CASSLEAGRSYEQYF. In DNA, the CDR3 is TGTGCCAGCAGCTTGGAGGCAGGGAGGTCCTACGAGCAGTACTTC.

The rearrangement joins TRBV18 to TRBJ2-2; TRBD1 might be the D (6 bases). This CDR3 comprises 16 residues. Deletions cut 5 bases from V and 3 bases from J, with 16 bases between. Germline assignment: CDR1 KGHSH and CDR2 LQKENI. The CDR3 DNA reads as TGTGCCAGCTCATCTGGACAGCCCCGGGACACCGGGGAGCTGTTTTTT. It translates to CASSSGQPRDTGELFF.

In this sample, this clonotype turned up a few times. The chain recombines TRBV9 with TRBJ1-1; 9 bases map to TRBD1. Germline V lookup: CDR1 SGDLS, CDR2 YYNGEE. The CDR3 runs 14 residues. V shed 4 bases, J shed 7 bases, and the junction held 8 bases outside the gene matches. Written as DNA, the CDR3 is TGTGCCAGCAGCCCCCGGGACAGGGCGGGTGAAGCTTTCTTT. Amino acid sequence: CASSPRDRAGEAFF. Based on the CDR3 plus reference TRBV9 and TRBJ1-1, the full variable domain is DSGVTQTPKHLITATGQRVTLRCSPRSGDLSVYWYQQSLDQGLQFLIQYYNGEERAKGNILERFSAQQFPDLHSELNLSSLELGDSALYFCASSPRDRAGEAFFGQGTRLTVV.

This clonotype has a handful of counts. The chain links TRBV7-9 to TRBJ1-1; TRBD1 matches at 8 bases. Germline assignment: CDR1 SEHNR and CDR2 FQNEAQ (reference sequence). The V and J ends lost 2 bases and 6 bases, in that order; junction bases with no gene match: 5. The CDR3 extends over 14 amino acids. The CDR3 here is CASSLTGGRAEAFF. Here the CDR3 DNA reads TGTGCCAGCAGCTTAACAGGGGGGAGAGCTGAAGCTTTCTTT.

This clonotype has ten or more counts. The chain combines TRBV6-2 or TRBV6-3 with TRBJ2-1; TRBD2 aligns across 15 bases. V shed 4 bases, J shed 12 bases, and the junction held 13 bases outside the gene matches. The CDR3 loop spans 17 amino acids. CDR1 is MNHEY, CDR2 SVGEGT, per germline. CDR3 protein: CASSWSIGLAGGFMQFF. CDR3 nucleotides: TGTGCCAGCAGTTGGAGTATAGGACTAGCGGGGGGGTTCATGCAGTTCTTC.

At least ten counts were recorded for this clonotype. The CDR3 coding sequence is TGTGCCAGCAGCCTGGACGGAAAGAGGGTGGTTAGGGAGACCCAGTACTTC. Residues: CASSLDGKRVVRETQYF. V usage is TRBV12-3 or TRBV12-4 and J usage is TRBJ2-5; weak D call: TRBD2 (5 bases). The CDR3 is made up of 17 amino acids. Trimming cost V 6 bases and J 5 bases, with 25 bases left between them.

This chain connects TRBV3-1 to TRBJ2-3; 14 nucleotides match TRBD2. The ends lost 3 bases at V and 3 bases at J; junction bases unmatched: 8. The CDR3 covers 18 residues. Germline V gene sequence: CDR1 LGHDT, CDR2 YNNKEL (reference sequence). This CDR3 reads CASSQRTSGRLATDTQYF. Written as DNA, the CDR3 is TGTGCCAGCAGCCAGAGGACTAGCGGGAGGTTGGCGACAGATACGCAGTATTTT.

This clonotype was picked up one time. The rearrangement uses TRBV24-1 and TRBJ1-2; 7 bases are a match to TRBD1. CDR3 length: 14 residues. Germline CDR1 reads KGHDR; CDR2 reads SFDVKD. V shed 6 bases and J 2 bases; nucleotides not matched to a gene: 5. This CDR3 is CATSMATGNYGYTF. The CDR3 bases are TGTGCCACCAGTATGGCGACAGGGAACTATGGCTACACCTTC.

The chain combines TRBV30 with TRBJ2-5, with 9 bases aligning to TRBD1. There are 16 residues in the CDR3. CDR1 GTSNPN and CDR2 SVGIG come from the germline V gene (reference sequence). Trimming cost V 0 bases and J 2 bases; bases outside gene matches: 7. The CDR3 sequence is CAWSVGDRGWQETQYF. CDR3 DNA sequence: TGTGCCTGGAGTGTAGGAGACAGGGGGTGGCAAGAGACCCAGTACTTC.

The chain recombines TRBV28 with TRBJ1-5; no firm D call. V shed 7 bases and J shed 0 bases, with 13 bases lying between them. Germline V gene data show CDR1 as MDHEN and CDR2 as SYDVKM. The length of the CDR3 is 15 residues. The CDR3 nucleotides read TGTGCCAGCAAAACCAGGACCATTAGCAATCAGCCCCAGCATTTT. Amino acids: CASKTRTISNQPQHF.

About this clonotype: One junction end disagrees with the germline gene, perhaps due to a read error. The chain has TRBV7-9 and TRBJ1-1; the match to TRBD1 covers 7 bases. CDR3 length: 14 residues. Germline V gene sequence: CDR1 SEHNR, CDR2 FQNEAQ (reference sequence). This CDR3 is CASRPGTVNTEAFF. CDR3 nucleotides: TGCGCCAGCAGACCCGGGACAGTGAACACTGAAGCTTTCTTT.

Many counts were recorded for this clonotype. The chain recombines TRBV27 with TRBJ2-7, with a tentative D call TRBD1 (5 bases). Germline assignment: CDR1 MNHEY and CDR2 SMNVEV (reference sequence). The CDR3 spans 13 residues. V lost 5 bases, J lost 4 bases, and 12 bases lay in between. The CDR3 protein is CASSTGGSYEQYF. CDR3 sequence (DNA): TGTGCCAGCAGTACAGGTGGGTCGTACGAGCAGTACTTC.

The CDR3 DNA follows: TGTGCCAGCAGATACAGGGAGGCCCTCTACGAGCAGTACTTC. Its protein product is CASRYREALYEQYF. This chain links TRBV28 with TRBJ2-7, with D tentatively TRBD1 or TRBD2 (6 bases each). Per the germline V gene, CDR1 is MDHEN and CDR2 is SYDVKM. This CDR3 region has 14 residues. The V end lost 6 bases, the J end lost 3 bases, and 15 bases lay between the germline ends. Drawing the rest from reference TRBV28 and TRBJ2-7, the complete variable domain is DVKVTQSSRYLVKRTGEKVFLECVQDMDHENMFWYRQDPGLGLRLIYFSYDVKMKEKGDIPEGYSVSREKKERFSLILESASTNQTSMYLCASRYREALYEQYFGPGTRLTVT.

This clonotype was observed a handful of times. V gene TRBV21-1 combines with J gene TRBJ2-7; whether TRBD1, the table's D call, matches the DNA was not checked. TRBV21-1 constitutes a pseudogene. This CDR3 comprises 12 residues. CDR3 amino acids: CASSGPGSEQYF. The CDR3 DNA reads TGTGCCAGCAGCGGACCGGGGTCGGAGCAGTACTTC.

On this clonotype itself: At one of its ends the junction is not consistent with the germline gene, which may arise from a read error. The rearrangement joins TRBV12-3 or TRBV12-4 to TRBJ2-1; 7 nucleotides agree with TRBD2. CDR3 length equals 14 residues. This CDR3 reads CASRLGGGGNEQFF. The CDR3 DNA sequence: TGTGCCAGCAGGTTAGGCGGGGGTGGGAATGAGCAGTTCTTC.

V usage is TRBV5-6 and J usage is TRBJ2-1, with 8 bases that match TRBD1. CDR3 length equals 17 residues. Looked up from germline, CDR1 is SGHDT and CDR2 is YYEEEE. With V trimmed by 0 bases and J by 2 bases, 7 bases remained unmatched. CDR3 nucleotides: TGTGCCAGCAGCTTGGTTGACAGGGGCGCTCCCTACAATGAGCAGTTCTTC. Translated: CASSLVDRGAPYNEQFF.

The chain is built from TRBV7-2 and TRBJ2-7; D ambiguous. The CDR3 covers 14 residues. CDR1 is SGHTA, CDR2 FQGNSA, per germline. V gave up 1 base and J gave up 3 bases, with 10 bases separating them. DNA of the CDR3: TGTGCCAGCAGCTTAGAGTTATCGATCTACGAGCAGTACTTC. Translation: CASSLELSIYEQYF.

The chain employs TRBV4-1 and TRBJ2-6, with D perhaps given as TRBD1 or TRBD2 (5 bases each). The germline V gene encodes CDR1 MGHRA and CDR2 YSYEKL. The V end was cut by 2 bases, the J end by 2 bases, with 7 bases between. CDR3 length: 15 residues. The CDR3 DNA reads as TGCGCCAGCAGCCAACAGGGACCTGGGGCCAACGTCCTGACTTTC. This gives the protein CASSQQGPGANVLTF.

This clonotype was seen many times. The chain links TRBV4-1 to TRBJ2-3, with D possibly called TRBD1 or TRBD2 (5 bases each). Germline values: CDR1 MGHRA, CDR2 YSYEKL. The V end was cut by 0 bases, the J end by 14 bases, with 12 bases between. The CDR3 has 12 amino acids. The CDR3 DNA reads TGCGCCAGCAGCCAAGAGGGGACCGTAGCGTATTTT. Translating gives CASSQEGTVAYF.

CDR3 protein: CATSRVRGTGNTIYF. CDR3 bases: TGTGCCACCAGCAGGGTCAGGGGAACTGGAAACACCATATATTTT. The rearrangement links TRBV15 to TRBJ1-3, with a weak D call TRBD1 (6 bases). Trimming stripped 3 bases from V and 2 bases from J, with 11 bases between. CDR3 length: 15 residues. Germline V gene lookup returns CDR1 LNHNV and CDR2 YYDKDF (reference sequence).

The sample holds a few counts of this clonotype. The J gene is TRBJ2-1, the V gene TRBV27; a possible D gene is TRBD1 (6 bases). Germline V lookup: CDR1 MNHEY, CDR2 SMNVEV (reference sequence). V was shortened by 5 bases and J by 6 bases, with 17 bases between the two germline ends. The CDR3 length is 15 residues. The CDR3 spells CASSGGTGQLNEQFF. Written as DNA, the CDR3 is TGTGCCAGCAGTGGGGGCACGGGACAACTCAATGAGCAGTTCTTC.

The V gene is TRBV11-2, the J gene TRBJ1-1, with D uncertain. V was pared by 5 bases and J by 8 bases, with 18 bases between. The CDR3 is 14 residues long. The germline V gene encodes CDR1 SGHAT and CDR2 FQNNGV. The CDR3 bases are TGTGCCAGCAGCCTTAGACCCTACACCTTCGAAGCTTTCTTT. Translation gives CASSLRPYTFEAFF.

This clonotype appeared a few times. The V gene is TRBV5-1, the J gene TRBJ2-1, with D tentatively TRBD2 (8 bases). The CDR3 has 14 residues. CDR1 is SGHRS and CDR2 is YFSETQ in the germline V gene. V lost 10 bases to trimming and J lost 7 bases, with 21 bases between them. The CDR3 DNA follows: TGCGCCGTCTCAGGGGGACTAGGGTTAAATGAGCAGTTCTTC. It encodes CAVSGGLGLNEQFF.

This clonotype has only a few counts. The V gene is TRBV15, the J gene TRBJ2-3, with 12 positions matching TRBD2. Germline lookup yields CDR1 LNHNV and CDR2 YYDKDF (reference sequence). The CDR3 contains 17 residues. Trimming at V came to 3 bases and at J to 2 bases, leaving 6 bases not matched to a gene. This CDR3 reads CATSRAGLAGHTDTQYF. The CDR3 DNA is TGTGCCACCAGCAGGGCCGGACTAGCGGGGCACACAGATACGCAGTATTTT.